Shown below are 27 T cell receptor beta chains from a single sample sequenced in a study of cytomegalovirus exposure and HLA in healthy donors. TCRdb keeps only in-frame clones here, not all; method: immunoSEQ multiplex PCR. This sample has 150,000 or so clones, with around 85% found just once. Material: PBMCs. The receptors here all came from a young man in good health and CMV-seropositive.

This clone was picked up one time. The J gene is TRBJ2-1, the V gene TRBV14, with 9 bases lining up with TRBD1. The germline gives CDR1 SGHDN, CDR2 FVKESK. The J segment lost 11 bases and the V segment lost 5 bases, leaving 4 bases of the junction unmatched. The CDR3 contains 12 residues. The CDR3 DNA follows: TGTGCCAGCAGCTGGGACAGGGTAAAGCAGTTCTTC. Protein product: CASSWDRVKQFF.

The CDR3, as DNA: TGCGCCAGCAGCCCCGGGACAGGGGGCGATCTAAGCACAGATACGCAGTATTTT. It codes for CASSPGTGGDLSTDTQYF. This chain uses TRBV5-1 with TRBJ2-3; the match to TRBD1 covers 12 bases. After removal of 4 bases from V and 0 bases from J, the junction contained 9 bases not matched to a gene. Germline CDR1 is SGHRS and CDR2 is YFSETQ. The CDR3 is 18 amino acids.

J is TRBJ2-3 and V is TRBV29-1; D unclear. Trimming cost V 4 bases and J 4 bases, with 15 bases left between them. CDR1 is SQVTM, CDR2 ANQGSEA, per germline. The CDR3 is 14 amino acids. The CDR3 DNA reads as TGCAGCGTTGGCTCCCGGAGATATGCAGATACGCAGTATTTT. It specifies CSVGSRRYADTQYF.

CDR3 sequence reads: CASRERGDSYNEQFF. The CDR3 DNA reads TGTGCCAGCAGGGAACGGGGGGACTCCTACAATGAGCAGTTCTTC. The chain is built from TRBV7-8 and TRBJ2-1; TRBD2 matches 7 bases. There are 15 residues in the CDR3. Germline loops: CDR1 SGHVS, CDR2 FQNEAQ. With V trimmed by 6 bases and J by 0 bases, 5 bases remained unmatched.

The chain carries TRBV27 and TRBJ2-7; TRBD2 matches at 7 bases. Trimming at V came to 1 base and at J to 6 bases, leaving 6 bases not matched to a gene. Germline CDR1 reads MNHEY; CDR2 reads SMNVEV (reference sequence). This CDR3 contains 14 residues. The CDR3 coding sequence is TGTGCCAGCAGTTTATTCGCGGGAGTCGGCGAGCAGTACTTC. Its translation: CASSLFAGVGEQYF.

The genes are TRBV27 and TRBJ1-2; D not certain. Germline V CDR1 and CDR2: MNHEY, SMNVEV (reference sequence). V was cut by 3 bases and J by 3 bases, with 8 bases left in between. The CDR3 is made up of 13 amino acids. The CDR3 protein is CASSFSLYYGYTF. CDR3 DNA sequence: TGTGCCAGCAGTTTTAGCCTGTACTATGGCTACACCTTC.

This rearrangement joins TRBV4-3 to TRBJ2-2, with D possibly matching TRBD2 (7 bases). Germline CDR1 reads LGHNA; CDR2 reads YSLEER. The V gene lost 0 bases and the J gene lost 4 bases, with 15 bases spanning the gap. CDR3 length: 17 amino acids. The CDR3 here is CASSQDRWGGFTGELFF. Written as DNA, the CDR3 is TGCGCCAGCAGCCAAGATCGGTGGGGGGGCTTCACCGGGGAGCTGTTTTTT.

The chain recombines TRBV10-3 with TRBJ1-1; unclear D gene. V lost 3 bases, J lost 0 bases, and 8 bases lay in between. CDR3 length: 14 amino acids. Germline assignment: CDR1 ENHRY and CDR2 SYGVKD. CDR3 coding DNA: TGTGCCATCAGTGAAAGAAACATGAACACTGAAGCTTTCTTT. Translated, it gives CAISERNMNTEAFF.

The chain uses TRBV27 and TRBJ1-2; maybe TRBD1 (6 bases). The V gene's germline CDR1 is MNHEY and CDR2 SMNVEV (reference sequence). V was trimmed by 5 bases and J by 4 bases, leaving 17 bases between them. CDR3 length: 15 amino acids. CDR3 nucleotide sequence: TGTGCCAGCAGTCCGACGACAGGACCAAGCTATGGCTACACCTTC. This sequence encodes CASSPTTGPSYGYTF.

J is TRBJ1-4 and V is TRBV5-1, with D possibly TRBD1 on 5 matching bases. Germline V CDR1 and CDR2: SGHRS, YFSETQ. This CDR3 is built from 14 residues. The V and J ends lost 0 bases and 8 bases respectively, with 11 bases between them. CDR3 in DNA: TGCGCCAGCAGCTTGGGGCAGGGCAAGGAAAAACTGTTTTTT. Translated: CASSLGQGKEKLFF.

The V call is TRBV7-2, the J call TRBJ1-3, with D perhaps TRBD1 (6 bases). Between the trimmed V and J ends, which lost 4 bases and 4 bases, there was a span of 17 bases. This CDR3 contains 16 residues. CDR1 and CDR2 from the germline V gene are SGHTA and FQGNSA. Written as DNA, the CDR3 is TGTGCCAGCAGCTCACGGCCAGGGGTAGGAGGAAACACCATATATTTT. It yields the protein CASSSRPGVGGNTIYF.

J is TRBJ2-7 and V is TRBV6-5; D is possibly TRBD2 (6 bases). CDR3 length: 15 amino acids. The V and J ends lost 0 bases and 0 bases respectively, with 9 bases between them. Per the germline V gene, CDR1 is MNHEY and CDR2 is SVGAGI. The CDR3 sequence is CASSYSYGGSYEQYF. DNA for the CDR3: TGTGCCAGCAGTTACTCGTACGGGGGCTCCTACGAGCAGTACTTC.

This clone was seen only once. This chain joins TRBV5-1 and TRBJ2-2; D is perhaps TRBD1 (6 bases). V was pared by 4 bases and J by 4 bases, with 14 bases between. This CDR3 is built from 15 residues. Germline V gives CDR1 SGHRS, CDR2 YFSETQ. CDR3 loop: CASSTQGRGTGELFF. The CDR3, as DNA: TGCGCCAGCAGCACTCAGGGCAGGGGCACCGGGGAGCTGTTTTTT.

This chain connects TRBV5-6 to TRBJ2-1; 10 bases are a match to TRBD1. CDR1 is SGHDT and CDR2 is YYEEEE in the germline V gene. V shed 5 bases, J shed 6 bases, and the junction held 5 bases outside the gene matches. CDR3 length: 14 amino acids. The CDR3 nucleotides read TGTGCCAGCAGGCGGGACAGGGGTCTCAATGAGCAGTTCTTC. Encoded protein: CASRRDRGLNEQFF.

The sample holds one count of this clone. This chain joins TRBV6-6 and TRBJ2-3; the D gene is possibly TRBD2 (6 bases). The V gene's germline CDR1 is MNHNY and CDR2 SVGAGI (reference sequence). V was trimmed by 2 bases and J by 2 bases, leaving 11 bases between them. The CDR3 consists of 15 residues. CDR3 DNA sequence: TGTGCCAGCAGTTACGGGGGGTGGGCCACAGATACGCAGTATTTT. Protein: CASSYGGWATDTQYF.

This sequence joins TRBV2 and TRBJ2-7; D unresolved. Trimming shortened V by 2 bases and J by 0 bases, and 8 bases separated the two germline ends. CDR1 SNHLY and CDR2 FYNNEI come from the germline V gene. CDR3 length: 14 residues. The CDR3 nucleotides read TGTGCCAGCAGTGAACCTAGGAGCTCCTACGAGCAGTACTTC. This translates into CASSEPRSSYEQYF.

In nucleotides, the CDR3 is TGCAGCGTTTGGACTAGCGGGGATTGGCGGTGGTCCTACAATGAGCAGTTCTTC. It specifies CSVWTSGDWRWSYNEQFF. V is TRBV29-1 and J is TRBJ2-1; 12 bases align to TRBD2. The CDR3 extends over 18 amino acids. J was trimmed by 1 base and V by 5 bases; bases with no gene match: 12. Germline V gene lookup returns CDR1 SQVTM and CDR2 ANQGSEA.

The chain links TRBV14 to TRBJ2-2; tentatively, D is TRBD2 (5 bases). V lost 0 bases to trimming and J lost 3 bases, with 14 bases between them. The CDR3 has 17 residues. Germline loops: CDR1 SGHDN, CDR2 FVKESK. This CDR3 reads CASSQDTSPGYTGELFF. CDR3 coding DNA: TGTGCCAGCAGCCAAGATACCAGCCCGGGGTACACCGGGGAGCTGTTTTTT.

The gene calls are TRBV18 and TRBJ1-2; 10 positions agree with TRBD1. CDR3 length: 14 amino acids. Losses at the gene ends were 6 bases for V and 4 bases for J; bases not matched to a gene: 5. Germline CDR1 and CDR2: KGHSH and LQKENI. DNA for the CDR3: TGTGCCAGCTCGCCGGGACAGGGGACCTATGGCTACACCTTC. Its translation is CASSPGQGTYGYTF.

The CDR3 spells CASSRGTSGFSYEQYF. As DNA, the CDR3 is TGCGCCAGCAGCCGGGGGACTAGCGGGTTCTCCTACGAGCAGTACTTC. This chain uses TRBV4-3 with TRBJ2-7; 12 bases match TRBD2. CDR1 is LGHNA, CDR2 YSLEER, per germline. CDR3 length: 16 residues. The junction had 4 bases not matched to a gene; V was cut back by 4 bases and J by 0 bases.

The rearrangement uses TRBV29-1 and TRBJ2-2; 7 bases match TRBD2. After removal of 4 bases from V and 0 bases from J, the junction contained 5 bases not matched to a gene. This CDR3 is built from 15 residues. Germline V gene sequence: CDR1 SQVTM, CDR2 ANQGSEA. CDR3 sequence reads: CSVGTSKSNTGELFF. The CDR3 DNA follows: TGCAGCGTTGGGACTAGTAAATCGAACACCGGGGAGCTGTTTTTT.

J is TRBJ2-3 and V is TRBV12-5; TRBD2 aligns across 10 bases. The length of the CDR3 is 18 residues. Germline V gives CDR1 LGHNT, CDR2 FRNRAP. Germline trimming cut 4 bases from V and 1 base from J; bases unmatched to any gene: 11. In DNA, the CDR3 is TGTGCTAGTGGTTGGGACCCGCTTAGCGGGGGGCGCACAGATACGCAGTATTTT. This gives the protein CASGWDPLSGGRTDTQYF.

The V gene is TRBV7-6, the J gene TRBJ1-5; D is undetermined. The CDR3 is made up of 16 amino acids. Trimming pared 5 bases from V and 4 bases from J, leaving 18 bases between. Germline V gene data show CDR1 as SGHVS and CDR2 as FNYEAQ. DNA of the CDR3: TGTGCCAGCAGCCATATTAGTTGGTGGAGGAATCAGCCCCAGCATTTT. This translates into CASSHISWWRNQPQHF.

The chain links TRBV6-5 to TRBJ1-1, with D possibly TRBD1 on 6 matching bases. Germline CDR1 reads MNHEY; CDR2 reads SVGAGI. The ends were cut back, 3 bases at V and 4 bases at J, with 15 bases in the middle. CDR3 length: 15 amino acids. CDR3 sequence: CASSYRDRPVTEAFF. The CDR3 DNA follows: TGTGCCAGCAGTTATCGCGACAGGCCGGTCACTGAAGCTTTCTTT.

Worth noting for this clone: Other nucleotide sequences in the sample specify the same CDR3. This chain joins TRBV7-2 and TRBJ2-5; D ambiguous. The germline V gene has CDR1 SGHTA and CDR2 FQGNSA. CDR3 length: 12 amino acids. V was cut by 5 bases and J by 2 bases, with 6 bases left in between. CDR3 bases: TGTGCCAGCAGCCCCTATCAAGAGACCCAGTACTTC. It yields the protein CASSPYQETQYF.

The genes are TRBV18 and TRBJ2-1; 8 bases are a match to TRBD1. V shed 2 bases, J shed 9 bases, and the junction held 6 bases outside the gene matches. The CDR3 totals 14 residues. Germline V gene data show CDR1 as KGHSH and CDR2 as LQKENI. The CDR3 protein is CASSPGQGFGEQFF. DNA of the CDR3: TGTGCCAGCTCACCAGGACAGGGATTCGGTGAGCAGTTCTTC.

The rearrangement uses TRBV4-1 and TRBJ2-3; 8 bases agree with TRBD1. The CDR3 has 18 amino acids. Germline V lookup: CDR1 MGHRA, CDR2 YSYEKL. The trim removed 1 base at V and 6 bases at J, leaving 15 bases unmatched. CDR3: CASSQAPLTTGERDTQYF. CDR3 DNA: TGCGCCAGCAGCCAAGCCCCCCTAACGACAGGGGAAAGGGATACGCAGTATTTT.